Listed here are 16 T cell receptor beta chains from one sample, sequenced in a study of blood T cell repertoires in COVID-19. Measured with immunoSEQ multiplex PCR; TCRdb has only the in-frame clones, and not every one. The sample lists 400,000 or so clones, around 90% occurring once. Input material: PBMCs or T cells enriched from blood (not recorded which). These receptors were obtained from a woman aged 40 to 50 with acute COVID-19.

The chain combines TRBV12-5 with TRBJ2-7; D is possibly TRBD1 (6 bases). This CDR3 comprises 14 residues. Germline V CDR1 and CDR2: LGHNT, FRNRAP. Trimming left V 5 bases short and J 2 bases short, with 13 bases between. In DNA form, the CDR3 reads TGTGCTAGTGGTCTACAGGGTCCCCCCTACGAGCAGTACTTC. It codes for CASGLQGPPYEQYF.

The V call is TRBV11-3, the J call TRBJ1-1, with D unresolved. The CDR3 sequence is 13 residues long. CDR1 and CDR2 from the germline V gene are SGHNT and YENEEA. Trimming pared 2 bases from V and 1 base from J, leaving 5 bases between. The CDR3, as DNA: TGTGCCAGCAGCTTACGGGGGAACACTGAAGCTTTCTTT. Its protein product is CASSLRGNTEAFF.

This clone has a handful of counts. The chain is built from TRBV2 and TRBJ1-4, with D perhaps matching TRBD1 (5 bases). The CDR3 length is 13 residues. CDR1 and CDR2 from the germline V gene are SNHLY and FYNNEI. The V gene lost 4 bases and the J gene lost 11 bases, with 14 bases spanning the gap. The DNA of the CDR3 is TGTGCCAGCAGTGCCTCCGTGGGGGGGAAACTGTTTTTT. It specifies CASSASVGGKLFF.

Note on this clone: At one end, the junction sequence differs from germline, possibly due to a read error. The chain couples TRBV2 to TRBJ1-5, with 7 positions matching TRBD1. The CDR3 extends over 11 amino acids. Germline V gene sequence: CDR1 SNHLY, CDR2 FYNNEI. The CDR3 sequence: CASSGAGGTYF. The CDR3 DNA follows: TGTGCCAGCAGTGGGGCAGGGGGGACCTATTTT.

J is TRBJ2-5 and V is TRBV12-3 or TRBV12-4; a weak D match, TRBD2 (6 bases). Between the trimmed V and J ends, which lost 2 bases and 4 bases, there was a span of 8 bases. The CDR3 totals 13 residues. Here the CDR3 DNA reads TGTGCCAGCAGTTTACTAGCGACAGAGACCCAGTACTTC. It yields the protein CASSLLATETQYF.

J is TRBJ2-1 and V is TRBV12-3 or TRBV12-4; TRBD2 matches at 7 bases. V shed 7 bases, J shed 10 bases, and the junction held 7 bases outside the gene matches. This CDR3 is 12 amino acids long. This chain's CDR3 is CASKDGGREQFF. The DNA for the CDR3 is TGTGCCAGCAAGGACGGGGGGAGGGAGCAGTTCTTC.

This clone was seen once. The gene calls are TRBV30 and TRBJ1-6; D not certain. Trimming shortened V by 0 bases and J by 7 bases, and 16 bases separated the two germline ends. There are 16 residues in the CDR3. Germline CDR1 is GTSNPN and CDR2 is SVGIG (reference sequence). Here the CDR3 DNA reads TGTGCCTGGAGTGTAAACATACTAACCCCAAATTCACCCCTCCACTTT. This sequence encodes CAWSVNILTPNSPLHF. Supplemented by reference TRBV30 and TRBJ1-6, the full variable domain reads SQTIHQWPATLVQPVGSPLSLECTVEGTSNPNLYWYRQAAGRGLQLLFYSVGIGQISSEVPQNLSASRPQDRQFILSSKKLLLSDSGFYLCAWSVNILTPNSPLHFGNGTRLTVT.

V and J are TRBV19 and TRBJ2-1; 9 bases line up with TRBD2. The CDR3 covers 15 residues. Germline loops: CDR1 LNHDA, CDR2 SQIVND (reference sequence). Germline trimming cut 5 bases from V and 7 bases from J; bases unmatched to any gene: 9. For the CDR3, the DNA is TGTGCCAGTAGTCAGGCGGGGGGGCTGGGGAATGAGCAGTTCTTC. It encodes CASSQAGGLGNEQFF.

As for this clone: Distinct nucleotide sequences in the sample also encode this CDR3. The chain couples TRBV12-3 or TRBV12-4 to TRBJ1-1, with 8 bases lining up with TRBD1. This CDR3 comprises 13 residues. V dropped 5 bases and J dropped 4; count of bases not matched to a gene: 3. The CDR3 region has the DNA TGTGCCAGCAGTCGACAGGGGTTCACTGAAGCTTTCTTT. Its protein product is CASSRQGFTEAFF.

The chain's CDR3 is CASSAGAGAEAFF. The CDR3, as DNA: TGTGCCAGCAGTGCAGGGGCCGGGGCTGAAGCTTTCTTT. V usage is TRBV2 and J usage is TRBJ1-1; maybe TRBD1 (6 bases). This CDR3 is 13 amino acids long. Trimming removed 4 bases at V and 6 bases at J, with 12 bases between. Germline CDR1 and CDR2: SNHLY and FYNNEI. The complete variable domain, with remaining parts taken from reference TRBV2 and TRBJ1-1, reads EPEVTQTPSHQVTQMGQEVILRCVPISNHLYFYWYRQILGQKVEFLVSFYNNEISEKSEIFDDQFSVERPDGSNFTLKIRSTKLEDSAMYFCASSAGAGAEAFFGQGTRLTVV.

The chain joins TRBV6-5 to TRBJ1-2; D unresolved. The CDR3 runs to 13 residues. Germline V lookup: CDR1 MNHEY, CDR2 SVGAGI. V was cut by 6 bases and J by 5 bases, with 13 bases left in between. This CDR3 is CASRKTVWYGYTF. The CDR3 DNA is TGTGCCAGCAGGAAAACGGTCTGGTATGGCTACACCTTC.

The chain joins TRBV9 to TRBJ1-1; D possibly corresponds to TRBD1 (6 bases). This CDR3 is built from 14 residues. Germline assignment: CDR1 SGDLS and CDR2 YYNGEE. Between the trimmed V and J ends, which lost 4 bases and 3 bases, there was a span of 13 bases. The CDR3 sequence: CASSTRGADTEAFF. Written as DNA, the CDR3 is TGTGCCAGCAGCACCAGGGGAGCGGACACTGAAGCTTTCTTT.

This chain links TRBV12-3 or TRBV12-4 with TRBJ2-2; D call uncertain. CDR3 size: 13 residues. V dropped 4 bases and J dropped 6 bases, with 9 bases sitting between them. The CDR3 sequence is CASSWSPAGELFF. The CDR3 DNA reads as TGTGCCAGCAGTTGGAGTCCGGCCGGGGAGCTGTTTTTT.

This clone appeared once. The rearrangement links TRBV27 to TRBJ1-2, with D uncertain. The CDR3 consists of 15 residues. Looked up from germline, CDR1 is MNHEY and CDR2 is SMNVEV (reference sequence). Trimming removed 5 bases from V and 2 bases from J, with 15 bases in between. The CDR3 region has the DNA TGTGCCAGCAGTACTAGACGGCATGTGAACTATGGCTACACCTTC. Protein: CASSTRRHVNYGYTF.

The genes are TRBV5-6 and TRBJ1-1; 7 nucleotides agree with TRBD1. The length of the CDR3 is 15 residues. V lost 4 bases to trimming and J lost 1 base; unmatched junction nucleotides: 7. In germline, CDR1 is SGHDT, CDR2 YYEEEE. CDR3 sequence (DNA): TGTGCCAGCAGCCCGTTGGACAGGCAGAACACTGAAGCTTTCTTT. Translation: CASSPLDRQNTEAFF.

V is TRBV11-2 and J is TRBJ2-7, with D perhaps matching TRBD2 (6 bases). Per germline, CDR1 SGHAT and CDR2 FQNNGV. This CDR3 region has 13 residues. The V end lost 5 bases, the J end lost 4 bases, and 12 bases lay between the germline ends. The CDR3 here is CASSKGTSYEQYF. In nucleotides, the CDR3 is TGTGCCAGCAGCAAAGGGACTTCGTACGAGCAGTACTTC.